Each of the 10 T cell receptor beta chains below was sequenced from the same sample in a study of CXCR3-negative and CXCR3-positive naive CD8 T cells. Findings of the study overall: More hydrophobic TRB CDR3s occurred in CXCR3-positive than in CXCR3-negative naive cells.

The study made its TRB cDNA libraries by 5' RACE, adding UMI labels. With the 5' RACE reads reprocessed, TCRdb shows one record per CDR3 protein and no DNA. The table counts roughly 60,000 distinct CDR3 sequences; approximately 0.8% lies in the top ten. For these receptors, no antigen is known. Input material: naive CXCR3+ CD8+ T cells from blood. The subset denotes: CD45RO-CCR7+CD27+CD95- naive CD8+ T cells expressing CXCR3 (TNR3+). These receptors were obtained from a human donor in good health. Some clones in this sample may be carry-over from other donors' samples.

V gene TRBV29-1 combines with J gene TRBJ2-5; TCRdb returns TRBD1, unconfirmable since there is no DNA. Germline loops: CDR1 SQVTM, CDR2 ANQGSEA. This CDR3 is built from 13 residues. CDR3: CSVVPGQEETQYF.

The V gene is TRBV3-1, the J gene TRBJ2-1; TCRdb calls TRBD2, which cannot be checked without DNA. From germline, CDR1 is LGHDT and CDR2 YNNKEL (reference sequence). The CDR3 totals 15 residues. CDR3 amino acids: CASSLPGTFYNEQFF.

The chain joins TRBV7-2 to TRBJ2-1; no DNA is available, so the TRBD2 call from TCRdb remains unchecked. CDR3 size: 14 residues. From germline, CDR1 is SGHTA and CDR2 FQGNSA. CDR3: CASSSGLASHEQFF.

The rearrangement joins TRBV25-1 to TRBJ1-1. CDR1 and CDR2 from the germline V gene are MGHDK and SYGVNS. The CDR3 sequence is 14 residues long. Here the CDR3 reads CASSEGPGSIEAFF.

J is TRBJ2-2 and V is TRBV11-3. Germline assignment: CDR1 SGHNT and CDR2 YENEEA. CDR3 length equals 13 residues. CDR3 sequence: CASRTANTGELFF. The full variable domain, with the rest looked up from reference TRBV11-3 and TRBJ2-2, is EAGVVQSPRYKIIEKKQPVAFWCNPISGHNTLYWYLQNLGQGPELLIRYENEEAVDDSQLPKDRFSAERLKGVDSTLKIQPAELGDSAVYLCASRTANTGELFFGEGSRLTVL.

The rearrangement links TRBV5-5 to TRBJ2-5; TCRdb gives TRBD2 as the D gene, but with no DNA this cannot be confirmed. Per germline, CDR1 SGHKS and CDR2 YYEKEE (reference sequence). CDR3 size: 14 residues. The CDR3 protein is CASSLEIAEETQYF.

V usage is TRBV5-5 and J usage is TRBJ2-7; no DNA is available, so the TRBD2 call from TCRdb remains unchecked. Looked up from germline, CDR1 is SGHKS and CDR2 is YYEKEE (reference sequence). The CDR3 runs 15 residues. The CDR3 here is CASGPLAGGAYEQYF.

This chain uses TRBV29-1 with TRBJ2-2. This CDR3 region has 12 residues. The germline CDR1 and CDR2 sequences are SQVTM and ANQGSEA. The chain's CDR3 is CSVEEDDGELFF.

The V call is TRBV14, the J call TRBJ2-5; with no DNA, the TCRdb D assignment of TRBD1 cannot be verified. The germline CDR1 and CDR2 sequences are SGHDN and FVKESK. The CDR3 has 16 residues. The CDR3 reads CASSQETGTGVETQYF.

The chain carries TRBV6-2 or TRBV6-3 and TRBJ2-2. Germline V gives CDR1 MNHEY, CDR2 SVGEGT. The CDR3 has 17 amino acids. CDR3 residues: CASSYSSSQPNTGELFF.